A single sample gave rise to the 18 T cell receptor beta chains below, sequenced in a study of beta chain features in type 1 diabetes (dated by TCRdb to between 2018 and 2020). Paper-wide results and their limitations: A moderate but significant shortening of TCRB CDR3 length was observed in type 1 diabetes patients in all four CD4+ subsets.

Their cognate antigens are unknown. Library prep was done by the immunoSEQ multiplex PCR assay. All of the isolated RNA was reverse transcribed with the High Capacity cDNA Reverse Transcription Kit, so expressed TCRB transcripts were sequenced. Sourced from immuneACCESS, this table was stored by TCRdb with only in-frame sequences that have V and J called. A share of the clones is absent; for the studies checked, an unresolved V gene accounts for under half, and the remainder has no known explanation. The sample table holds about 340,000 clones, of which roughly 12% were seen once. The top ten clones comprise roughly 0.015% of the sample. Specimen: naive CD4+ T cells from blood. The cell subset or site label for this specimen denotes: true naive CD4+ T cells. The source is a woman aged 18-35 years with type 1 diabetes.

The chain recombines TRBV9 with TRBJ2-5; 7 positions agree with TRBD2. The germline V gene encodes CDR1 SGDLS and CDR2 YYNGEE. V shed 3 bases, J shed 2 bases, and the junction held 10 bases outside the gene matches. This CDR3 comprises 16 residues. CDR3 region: CASSESAGPPQETQYF. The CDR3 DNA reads TGTGCCAGCAGCGAATCAGCGGGACCTCCTCAAGAGACCCAGTACTTC.

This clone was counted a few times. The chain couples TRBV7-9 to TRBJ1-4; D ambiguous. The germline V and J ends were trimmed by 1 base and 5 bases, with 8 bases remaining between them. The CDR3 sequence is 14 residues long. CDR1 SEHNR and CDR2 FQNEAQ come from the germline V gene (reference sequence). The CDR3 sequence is CASSLGQKNEKLFF. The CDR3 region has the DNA TGTGCCAGCAGCTTAGGTCAGAAGAATGAAAAACTGTTTTTT.

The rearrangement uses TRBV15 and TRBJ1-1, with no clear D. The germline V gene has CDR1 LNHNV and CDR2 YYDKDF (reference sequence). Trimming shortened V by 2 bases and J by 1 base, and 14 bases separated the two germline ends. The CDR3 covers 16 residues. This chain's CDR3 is CATSRPSTAGNTEAFF. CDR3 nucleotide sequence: TGTGCCACCAGCAGACCCTCTACCGCGGGGAACACTGAAGCTTTCTTT.

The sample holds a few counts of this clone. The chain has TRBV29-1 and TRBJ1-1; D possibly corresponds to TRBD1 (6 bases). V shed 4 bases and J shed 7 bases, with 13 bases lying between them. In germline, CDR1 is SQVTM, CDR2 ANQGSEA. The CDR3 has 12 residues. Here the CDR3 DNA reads TGCAGCGTTGCCAAAACAGGGAATGAAGCTTTCTTT. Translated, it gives CSVAKTGNEAFF.

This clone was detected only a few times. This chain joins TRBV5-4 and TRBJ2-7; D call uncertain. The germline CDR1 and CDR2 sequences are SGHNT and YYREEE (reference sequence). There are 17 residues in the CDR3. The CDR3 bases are TGCGCCAGCAGCCAAGTCGCAGAGACATTTCTCTCCTACGAGCAGTACGTC. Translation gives CASSQVAETFLSYEQYV.

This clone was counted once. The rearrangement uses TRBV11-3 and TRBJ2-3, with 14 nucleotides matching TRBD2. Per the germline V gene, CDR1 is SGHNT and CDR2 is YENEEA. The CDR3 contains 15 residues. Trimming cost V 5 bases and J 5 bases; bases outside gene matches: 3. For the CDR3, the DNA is TGTGCCAGCAGCCCAGGACTAGCGGGAGGAGATACGCAGTATTTT. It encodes CASSPGLAGGDTQYF.

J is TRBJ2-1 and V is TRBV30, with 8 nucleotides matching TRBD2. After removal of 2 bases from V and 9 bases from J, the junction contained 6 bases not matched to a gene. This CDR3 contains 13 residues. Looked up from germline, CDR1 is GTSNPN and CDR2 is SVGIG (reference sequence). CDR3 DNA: TGTGCCTGGAGTAAGGGGCTAGCGGGTGAGCAGTTCTTC. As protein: CAWSKGLAGEQFF.

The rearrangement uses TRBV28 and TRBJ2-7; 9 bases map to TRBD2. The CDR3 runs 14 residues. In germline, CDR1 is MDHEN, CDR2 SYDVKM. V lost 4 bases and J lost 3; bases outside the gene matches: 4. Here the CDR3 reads CASSSGTSSYEQYF. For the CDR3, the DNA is TGTGCCAGCAGTTCCGGGACTAGCAGCTACGAGCAGTACTTC.

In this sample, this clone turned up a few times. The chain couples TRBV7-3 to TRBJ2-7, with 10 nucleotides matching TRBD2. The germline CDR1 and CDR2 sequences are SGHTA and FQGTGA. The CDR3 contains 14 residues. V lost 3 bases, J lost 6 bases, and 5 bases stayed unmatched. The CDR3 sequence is CASSLASGSREQYF. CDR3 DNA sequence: TGTGCCAGCAGCTTGGCTAGCGGGAGTCGCGAGCAGTACTTC. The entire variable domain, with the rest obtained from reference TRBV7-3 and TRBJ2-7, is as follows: GAGVSQTPSNKVTEKGKYVELRCDPISGHTALYWYRQSLGQGPEFLIYFQGTGAADDSGLPNDRFFAVRPEGSVSTLKIQRTERGDSAVYLCASSLASGSREQYFGPGTRLTVT.

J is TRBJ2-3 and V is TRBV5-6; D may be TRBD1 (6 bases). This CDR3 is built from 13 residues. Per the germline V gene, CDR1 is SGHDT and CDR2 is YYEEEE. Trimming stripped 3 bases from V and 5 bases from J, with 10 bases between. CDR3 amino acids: CASSWTVGDTQYF. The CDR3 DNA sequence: TGTGCCAGCAGCTGGACAGTTGGAGATACGCAGTATTTT.

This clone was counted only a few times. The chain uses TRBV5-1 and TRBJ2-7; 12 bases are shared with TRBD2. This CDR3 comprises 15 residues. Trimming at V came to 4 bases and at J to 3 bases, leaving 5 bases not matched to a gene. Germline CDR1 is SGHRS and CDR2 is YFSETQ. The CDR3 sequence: CASSVGTSGFYEQYF. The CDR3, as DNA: TGCGCCAGCAGCGTCGGGACTAGCGGGTTCTACGAGCAGTACTTC.

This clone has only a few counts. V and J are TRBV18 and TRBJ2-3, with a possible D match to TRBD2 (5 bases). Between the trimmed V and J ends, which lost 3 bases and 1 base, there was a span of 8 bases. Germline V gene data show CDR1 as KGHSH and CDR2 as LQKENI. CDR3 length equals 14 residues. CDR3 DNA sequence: TGTGCCAGCTCACCCCCGGAGGGCACAGATACGCAGTATTTT. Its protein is CASSPPEGTDTQYF. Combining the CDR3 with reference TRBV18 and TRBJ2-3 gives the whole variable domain NAGVMQNPRHLVRRRGQEARLRCSPMKGHSHVYWYRQLPEEGLKFMVYLQKENIIDESGMPKERFSAEFPKEGPSILRIQQVVRGDSAAYFCASSPPEGTDTQYFGPGTRLTVL.

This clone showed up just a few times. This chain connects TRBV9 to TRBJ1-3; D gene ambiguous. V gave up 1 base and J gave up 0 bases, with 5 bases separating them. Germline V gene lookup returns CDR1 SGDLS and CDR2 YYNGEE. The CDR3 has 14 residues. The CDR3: CASSVSDSGNTIYF. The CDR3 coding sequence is TGTGCCAGCAGCGTATCAGACTCTGGAAACACCATATATTTT.

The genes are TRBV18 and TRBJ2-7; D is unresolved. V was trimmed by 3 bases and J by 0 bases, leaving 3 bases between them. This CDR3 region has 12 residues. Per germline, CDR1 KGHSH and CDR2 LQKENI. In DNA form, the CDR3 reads TGTGCCAGCTCACCCTTCTCCTACGAGCAGTACTTC. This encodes CASSPFSYEQYF.

CDR3 coding DNA: TGTGCCAGCAAATCCGGGACAGGGTGGAGTGAGCAGTTCTTC. Residues: CASKSGTGWSEQFF. The chain has TRBV28 and TRBJ2-1; 9 bases map to TRBD1. This CDR3 spans 14 amino acids. The J segment lost 9 bases and the V segment lost 7 bases, leaving 10 bases of the junction unmatched. Per germline, CDR1 MDHEN and CDR2 SYDVKM.

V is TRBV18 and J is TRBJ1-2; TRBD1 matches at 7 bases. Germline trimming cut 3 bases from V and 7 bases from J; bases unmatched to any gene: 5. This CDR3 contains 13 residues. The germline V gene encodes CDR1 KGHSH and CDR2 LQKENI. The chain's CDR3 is CASSPQGDRGYTF. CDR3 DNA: TGTGCCAGCTCACCGCAGGGGGATCGTGGCTACACCTTC.

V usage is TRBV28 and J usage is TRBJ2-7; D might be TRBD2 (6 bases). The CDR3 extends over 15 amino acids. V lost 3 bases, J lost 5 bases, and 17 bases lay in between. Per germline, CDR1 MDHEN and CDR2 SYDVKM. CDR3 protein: CASSLGGRLVDEQYF. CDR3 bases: TGTGCCAGCAGTTTGGGGGGTCGGCTAGTAGACGAGCAGTACTTC. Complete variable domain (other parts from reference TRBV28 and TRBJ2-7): DVKVTQSSRYLVKRTGEKVFLECVQDMDHENMFWYRQDPGLGLRLIYFSYDVKMKEKGDIPEGYSVSREKKERFSLILESASTNQTSMYLCASSLGGRLVDEQYFGPGTRLTVT.

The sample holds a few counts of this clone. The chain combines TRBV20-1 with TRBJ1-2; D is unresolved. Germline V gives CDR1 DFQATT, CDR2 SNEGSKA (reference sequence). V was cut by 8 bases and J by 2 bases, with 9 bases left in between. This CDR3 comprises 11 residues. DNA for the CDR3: TGCAGTAAAGAACTGAACTATGGCTACACCTTC. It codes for CSKELNYGYTF.